Listed below are T cell receptor beta chains from one sample, sequenced in a study of blood T cell repertoires in COVID-19. This table comes from immunoSEQ multiplex PCR, and its TCRdb copy is limited to in-frame clones, with some not included. The sample carries 140,000 to 150,000 clones, roughly 84% recorded once. The sequencing sample was made of PBMCs or T cells enriched from blood (not recorded which). The source is a woman in her 50s who had been exposed to COVID-19. Each CDR3 is given with its conserved first and last residue. A D gene is named only where the DNA matches it firmly. The size of a clone is reported for some rows only, either as once, few or many, or as a class for expanded clones.

J gene: TRBJ1-5
CDR3 length: 14
D gene: NA
clone size: NA
V gene: TRBV6-5
CDR3 protein: CASSYSGAAQPQHF
CDR3 DNA: TGTGCCAGCAGTTACTCGGGGGCGGCTCAGCCCCAGCATTTT

J gene: TRBJ2-1
CDR3 length: 13
D gene: NA
clone size: NA
V gene: TRBV7-9
CDR3 protein: CASSLSSYNEQFF
CDR3 DNA: TGTGCCAGCAGCTTATCTAGTTACAATGAGCAGTTCTTC

J gene: TRBJ1-5
CDR3 length: 15
D gene: NA
clone size: NA
V gene: TRBV19
CDR3 protein: CASRTQAHSNQPQHF
CDR3 DNA: TGTGCCAGTAGGACCCAGGCGCATAGCAATCAGCCCCAGCATTTT

J gene: TRBJ2-1
CDR3 length: 15
D gene: NA
clone size: NA
V gene: TRBV7-9
CDR3 protein: CASSVSGGSYNEQFF
CDR3 DNA: TGTGCCAGCAGCGTTAGCGGCGGCTCCTACAATGAGCAGTTCTTC

J gene: TRBJ2-1
CDR3 length: 14
D gene: NA
clone size: few
V gene: TRBV19
CDR3 protein: CASGGLSSYNEQFF
CDR3 DNA: TGTGCCAGCGGCGGGCTTAGCTCCTACAATGAGCAGTTCTTC

J gene: TRBJ1-3
CDR3 length: 16
D gene: NA
clone size: NA
V gene: TRBV2
CDR3 protein: CASSEARVNSGNTIYF
CDR3 DNA: TGTGCCAGCAGTGAAGCCCGGGTCAACTCTGGAAACACCATATATTTT

J gene: TRBJ2-7
CDR3 length: 15
D gene: NA
clone size: once
V gene: TRBV6-5
CDR3 protein: CASSTNPGQYYEQYF
CDR3 DNA: TGTGCCAGCAGTACTAACCCTGGACAGTACTACGAGCAGTACTTC

J gene: TRBJ1-2
CDR3 length: 12
D gene: NA
clone size: NA
V gene: TRBV18
CDR3 protein: CASSQDRYGYTF
CDR3 DNA: TGTGCCAGCTCACAAGACAGGTACGGCTACACCTTC

J gene: TRBJ1-5
CDR3 length: 14
D gene: NA
clone size: NA
V gene: TRBV10-3
CDR3 protein: CAISGGSNNQPQHF
CDR3 DNA: TGTGCCATCAGTGGTGGGAGCAACAATCAGCCCCAGCATTTT

J gene: TRBJ1-5
CDR3 length: 14
D gene: NA
clone size: once
V gene: TRBV6-2/TRBV6-3
CDR3 protein: CASSSTGTNQPQHF
CDR3 DNA: TGTGCCAGCAGTTCGACAGGTACTAATCAGCCCCAGCATTTT

J gene: TRBJ2-1
CDR3 length: 15
D gene: TRBD2
clone size: NA
V gene: TRBV5-1
CDR3 protein: CASTRTSGTYNEQFF
CDR3 DNA: TGCGCCAGCACTCGGACTAGCGGAACATACAATGAGCAGTTCTTC

J gene: TRBJ1-1
CDR3 length: 14
D gene: NA
clone size: NA
V gene: TRBV27
CDR3 protein: CASSLAGGRTEAFF
CDR3 DNA: TGTGCCAGCAGTTTAGCAGGAGGTAGAACTGAAGCTTTCTTT